The sequence of this TCR beta chain was determined in a study of blood T cell repertoires in COVID-19. Generated by immunoSEQ multiplex PCR, the TCRdb table keeps only in-frame clones and is missing some. The sample contains about 70,000 clones, around nine tenths of which appear only once. The sequence was collected from a man aged 50-60 years with acute or convalescent COVID-19. Material for sequencing was peripheral blood.

The CDR3 reads CASSPRTSGPYEQYF. For the CDR3, the DNA is TGTGCCAGCAGTCCTCGGACTAGCGGTCCCTACGAGCAGTACTTC. This chain uses TRBV27 with TRBJ2-7; 10 nucleotides agree with TRBD2. The CDR3 sequence is 15 residues long. The J segment lost 2 bases and the V segment lost 5 bases, leaving 6 bases of the junction unmatched. The germline V gene encodes CDR1 MNHEY and CDR2 SMNVEV (reference sequence).